Detailed here is one T cell receptor beta chain. The ends were cut back, 4 bases at V and 12 bases at J, with 19 bases in the middle. The CDR3 is 14 residues long. Germline CDR1 is SGHRS and CDR2 is YFSETQ. Profiling relied on immunoSEQ multiplex PCR, and the TCRdb table lists in-frame clones only, not all of them. The table lists 310,000 or so clones, over 70% of them singletons. This record comes from a study of blood T cell repertoires in COVID-19. The overall study: COVID-19 samples from acute and convalescent phases originated in the United States, Italy and Spain. PBMCs, B-cell-depleted T cells, or T cells provided the cDNA or gDNA that made up the material.

The receptor was derived from a woman between 45 and 65 years old with acute or convalescent COVID-19. The chain links TRBV5-1 to TRBJ1-4; D call uncertain. The sample comprised peripheral blood. CDR3 sequence (DNA): TGCGCCAGCAGCGAGGGCTTATCTTCCCTGGAACTGTTTTTT. Its protein product is CASSEGLSSLELFF.